This entry is about one T cell receptor (beta chain). This CDR3 spans 11 amino acids. Trimming shortened V by 4 bases and J by 6 bases, and 7 bases separated the two germline ends. Looked up from germline, CDR1 is SGHRS and CDR2 is YFSETQ. The data are from a study of T cells after yellow fever vaccination. TCRdb processed the 5' RACE reads anew with MiXCR; each CDR3 protein has one entry. The sample consists of some 290,000 distinct CDR3 sequences, roughly 10% of them appearing once. This specimen was CD4+ T cells sorted from PBMCs, taken 45 days after the yellow fever booster vaccination. This chain links TRBV5-1 with TRBJ1-2; D is undetermined. The clonotype originates from a man younger than 30 who received the YFV17D yellow fever vaccine. This chain's CDR3 is CASSGPNGYTF. Written as DNA, the CDR3 is TGCGCCAGCAGCGGGCCGAATGGCTACACCTTC.